Below, 16 T cell receptor beta chains from the same sample are listed, as sequenced in a study of OX40 agonist ivuxolimab in advanced cancers. The repertoire was sequenced with immunoSEQ multiplex PCR; TCRdb's copy has only in-frame clones and lacks some. The sample contains about 110,000 clones, 91% of which appear only once. This material consisted of CD4+ or CD8+ T cells sorted from blood, taken in a trial of the OX40 agonist ivuxolimab. The receptors here all came from an adult with an advanced solid tumor such as melanoma, head and neck, liver or kidney cancer.

The chain uses TRBV5-3 and TRBJ1-4; D uncertain. TRBV5-3 is reported as an ORF; its role is uncertain. V was cut by 5 bases and J by 8 bases, with 19 bases left in between. The CDR3 extends over 15 amino acids. The CDR3 DNA is TGTGCCAGAAGATCGAACGAGATTCGGAAGGAAAAACTGTTTTTT. The encoded protein is CARRSNEIRKEKLFF.

The chain carries TRBV7-8 and TRBJ2-3; weak D call: TRBD1 (5 bases). The germline V and J ends were trimmed by 2 bases and 4 bases, with 7 bases remaining between them. The germline V gene encodes CDR1 SGHVS and CDR2 FQNEAQ. This CDR3 region has 13 residues. CDR3 residues: CASSLRGADTQYF. The CDR3 coding sequence is TGTGCCAGCAGCTTAAGGGGTGCAGATACGCAGTATTTT. Combining the CDR3 with reference TRBV7-8 and TRBJ2-3 gives the whole variable domain GAGVSQSPRYKVAKRGQDVALRCDPISGHVSLFWYQQALGQGPEFLTYFQNEAQLDKSGLPSDRFFAERPEGSVSTLKIQRTQQEDSAVYLCASSLRGADTQYFGPGTRLTVL.

The chain joins TRBV10-3 to TRBJ2-3, with TRBD2 matching over 10 bases. The CDR3 consists of 18 residues. V dropped 0 bases and J dropped 2; count of bases not matched to a gene: 8. Germline V gene lookup returns CDR1 ENHRY and CDR2 SYGVKD. CDR3 sequence (DNA): TGTGCCATCAGTGAGTCAGGCTCTAGCGGGGGTATCACAGATACGCAGTATTTT. It encodes CAISESGSSGGITDTQYF.

V is TRBV30 and J is TRBJ1-6; TRBD1 matches 8 bases. Unmatched junction bases numbered 8, after V lost 1 base and J lost 0 bases. The CDR3 loop spans 18 amino acids. Germline CDR1 and CDR2: GTSNPN and SVGIG (reference sequence). The CDR3 here is CAWSGISGGSSYNSPLHF. In DNA, the CDR3 is TGTGCCTGGAGTGGAATCTCAGGGGGCAGCTCCTATAATTCACCCCTCCACTTT.

The chain links TRBV5-4 to TRBJ1-1, with D perhaps TRBD1 (6 bases). Germline-derived CDR1 and CDR2 are SGHNT and YYREEE (reference sequence). The CDR3 runs to 16 residues. Trimming stripped 10 bases from V and 3 bases from J, with 25 bases between. In DNA form, the CDR3 reads TGTGCCGCGACGGAAGGAGGGGGGGCGCAGGACACTGAAGCTTTCTTT. It yields the protein CAATEGGGAQDTEAFF.

The chain combines TRBV7-9 with TRBJ1-3; no clear D. The CDR3 length is 16 residues. Between the trimmed V and J ends, which lost 1 base and 4 bases, there was a span of 14 bases. Germline CDR1 and CDR2: SEHNR and FQNEAQ (reference sequence). This CDR3 reads CASSLVASPGGNTIYF. CDR3 coding DNA: TGTGCCAGCAGCTTAGTTGCGTCCCCGGGAGGAAACACCATATATTTT. Based on the CDR3 plus reference TRBV7-9 and TRBJ1-3, the full variable domain is DTGVSQNPRHKITKRGQNVTFRCDPISEHNRLYWYRQTLGQGPEFLTYFQNEAQLEKSRLLSDRFSAERPKGSFSTLEIQRTEQGDSAMYLCASSLVASPGGNTIYFGEGSWLTVV.

The chain uses TRBV10-3 and TRBJ1-5; D is uncertain. V lost 8 bases, J lost 2 bases, and 13 bases lay in between. Germline CDR1 reads ENHRY; CDR2 reads SYGVKD. The CDR3 covers 14 residues. DNA for the CDR3: TGTGCCATCCATTCCCCCAACGGCAATCAGCCCCAGCATTTT. This encodes CAIHSPNGNQPQHF.

The chain links TRBV6-5 to TRBJ1-1; unclear D gene. Trimming removed 5 bases from V and 0 bases from J, with 10 bases in between. Germline V lookup: CDR1 MNHEY, CDR2 SVGAGI. The CDR3 consists of 14 residues. CDR3 nucleotides: TGTGCCAGCAGTGCCGCTGGGGTGAACACTGAAGCTTTCTTT. The encoded protein is CASSAAGVNTEAFF.

This clone has only one observation. The V call is TRBV29-1, the J call TRBJ2-5; 8 positions match TRBD1. This CDR3 comprises 13 residues. Germline loops: CDR1 SQVTM, CDR2 ANQGSEA. V lost 3 bases to trimming and J lost 3 bases; unmatched junction nucleotides: 3. The CDR3 DNA is TGCAGCGTTGACGGGACAGGTGAAGAGACCCAGTACTTC. It encodes CSVDGTGEETQYF.

The chain is built from TRBV6-5 and TRBJ1-4, with no clear D. The CDR3 covers 12 residues. Germline CDR1 reads MNHEY; CDR2 reads SVGAGI. V gave up 2 bases and J gave up 8 bases, with 6 bases separating them. The CDR3 bases are TGTGCCAGCAGTTACGCAGGCGAAAAACTGTTTTTT. Amino acid sequence: CASSYAGEKLFF.

Here the CDR3 reads CASSATTGNSGNTIYF. DNA for the CDR3: TGCGCCAGCAGCGCCACGACAGGTAACTCTGGAAACACCATATATTTT. The chain combines TRBV5-1 with TRBJ1-3; D is perhaps TRBD1 (6 bases). Germline values: CDR1 SGHRS, CDR2 YFSETQ. Between the trimmed V and J ends, which lost 4 bases and 0 bases, there was a span of 14 bases. The CDR3 runs 16 residues.

The V call is TRBV5-4, the J call TRBJ1-3, with 7 bases identical to TRBD1. CDR3 size: 14 residues. Unmatched junction bases numbered 2, after V lost 3 bases and J lost 2 bases. CDR1 and CDR2 from the germline V gene are SGHNT and YYREEE (reference sequence). The CDR3 DNA sequence: TGTGCCAGCAGCTACCAGGGGGCTGGAAACACCATATATTTT. This encodes CASSYQGAGNTIYF.

This chain connects TRBV6-5 to TRBJ1-6; D not resolved. The CDR3 consists of 14 residues. Germline V gene data show CDR1 as MNHEY and CDR2 as SVGAGI. Trimming pared 6 bases from V and 5 bases from J, leaving 11 bases between. CDR3 DNA sequence: TGTGCCAGCAGGAGCAGCACAAATAATTCACCCCTCCACTTT. It yields the protein CASRSSTNNSPLHF.

The chain has TRBV6-1 and TRBJ2-5, with TRBD2 as a possible D gene (5 bases). Germline V gives CDR1 MNHNS, CDR2 SASEGT. The CDR3 is 15 amino acids. Between the trimmed V and J ends, which lost 6 bases and 1 base, there was a span of 15 bases. CDR3 nucleotide sequence: TGTGCCAGCAGGCTACCTGTCGGAGGCCAAGAGACCCAGTACTTC. The encoded protein is CASRLPVGGQETQYF.

The chain couples TRBV19 to TRBJ1-1, with D unresolved. Germline-derived CDR1 and CDR2 are LNHDA and SQIVND (reference sequence). The CDR3 covers 15 residues. Between the trimmed V and J ends, which lost 3 bases and 4 bases, there was a span of 15 bases. Here the CDR3 DNA reads TGTGCCAGTAGTATTTTGACCGGGCGGGTCACTGAAGCTTTCTTT. Protein product: CASSILTGRVTEAFF.

The CDR3 DNA sequence: TGTGCCAGCAGCCCCAACGACCGGGGTAGCACAGATACGCAGTATTTT. Its translation is CASSPNDRGSTDTQYF. V is TRBV7-8 and J is TRBJ2-3; TRBD2 might be the D (5 bases). V lost 5 bases, J lost 0 bases, and 15 bases lay in between. CDR1 is SGHVS, CDR2 FQNEAQ, per germline. The CDR3 sequence is 16 residues long.